This entry lists 2 T cell receptor beta chains sequenced from one sample in a study of Ad26.COV2.S vaccination and SARS-CoV-2 variants. TCRdb's table, derived via immunoSEQ multiplex PCR, lists solely in-frame clones and lacks some. The sample includes 350,000 to 500,000 clones, 90% of them seen just once. Treatment meaning: over 15 received Ad26.COV2.S at low or high dose, single or two shots; roughly five received placebo; per-sample allocation not given. Vaccine and placebo recipients were sampled on day 63 after the first injection. Sequencing used peripheral blood, obtained in a trial of Ad26.COV2.S vaccine versus placebo. The source of these receptors is a person aged 18-60 years who received the Ad26.COV2.S COVID-19 vaccine or a placebo.

CDR3 in amino acids: CAIQGRRTGELFF. CDR3 DNA sequence: TGTGCCATTCAGGGTCGTCGCACCGGGGAGCTGTTTTTT. The rearrangement links TRBV28 to TRBJ2-2; perhaps TRBD1 as D (5 bases). The CDR3 consists of 13 residues. Germline V gene sequence: CDR1 MDHEN, CDR2 SYDVKM. V lost 10 bases, J lost 4 bases, and 13 bases lay in between. Complete variable domain (other parts from reference TRBV28 and TRBJ2-2): DVKVTQSSRYLVKRTGEKVFLECVQDMDHENMFWYRQDPGLGLRLIYFSYDVKMKEKGDIPEGYSVSREKKERFSLILESASTNQTSMYLCAIQGRRTGELFFGEGSRLTVL.

V and J are TRBV5-6 and TRBJ2-1, with TRBD2 identical over 7 bases. CDR1 is SGHDT and CDR2 is YYEEEE in the germline V gene. V lost 4 bases, J lost 6 bases, and 13 bases stayed unmatched. The CDR3 runs to 16 residues. For the CDR3, the DNA is TGTGCCAGCAGCATCCCGCGGGAGAGAAAAAGCAATGAGCAGTTCTTC. This codes for CASSIPRERKSNEQFF.